One and the same sample provided the 2 T cell receptor beta chains below, sequenced in a study of T cell changes during pregnancy in multiple sclerosis. The assay was immunoSEQ multiplex PCR, and TCRdb's table has in-frame clones only and misses some. Of approximately 96,000 clones listed, 92% are singletons. The sequences come from peripheral blood, collected after pregnancy. These receptors were obtained from a female donor in good health, enrolled as a control in a pregnancy study.

The V and J genes are TRBV6-6 and TRBJ2-7; tentatively, D is TRBD1 (6 bases). Germline-derived CDR1 and CDR2 are MNHNY and SVGAGI (reference sequence). Trimming took off 7 bases at V and 4 bases at J, with 20 bases between the two ends. The CDR3 is made up of 15 amino acids. The CDR3 loop is CASNNLKGGSYEQYF. The CDR3 DNA reads as TGTGCCAGCAATAACCTAAAAGGGGGTTCGTACGAGCAGTACTTC.

This clone was seen a few times. The chain combines TRBV18 with TRBJ2-7; 9 bases are shared with TRBD2. With 3 bases clipped from V and 0 bases from J, the junction kept 0 bases outside the gene matches. The CDR3 extends over 14 amino acids. Germline-derived CDR1 and CDR2 are KGHSH and LQKENI. The CDR3, as DNA: TGTGCCAGCTCACCTAGCGGGAGCTCCTACGAGCAGTACTTC. This sequence encodes CASSPSGSSYEQYF.